The rows below give T cell receptor beta chains drawn from one sample of a study of beta chain features in type 1 diabetes. Measured with immunoSEQ multiplex PCR; TCRdb has only the in-frame clones, and not every one. The table lists 850,000 to 900,000 clones, about a sixth of them singletons, with about 0.02% in the top ten. The sample consisted of naive CD4+ T cells from blood. All receptors come from a woman aged 18-29 years in good health. CDR3s include the opening cysteine and the closing phenylalanine or tryptophan. Size tells how often a clone was seen (once, few, many) or the class of an expanded clone, and some rows leave it out.

abundance: .
v_gene: TRBV2
j_gene: TRBJ2-3
CDR3aa: CASVMSSGTDTQYF

abundance: few
v_gene: TRBV7-9
j_gene: TRBJ1-2
CDR3aa: CASSQSSGAGYGYTF

abundance: .
v_gene: TRBV7-9
j_gene: TRBJ1-2
CDR3aa: CASSPPYGYTF

abundance: .
v_gene: TRBV7-6
j_gene: TRBJ2-7
CDR3aa: CASSLIASSGYEQYF

abundance: .
v_gene: TRBV7-6
j_gene: TRBJ2-5
CDR3aa: CASSSSRMTSGRGVRAGGAQYF

abundance: few
v_gene: TRBV7-9
j_gene: TRBJ1-1
CDR3aa: CASSMTGLNTEAFF

abundance: .
v_gene: TRBV7-9
j_gene: TRBJ2-3
CDR3aa: CASSFLSGLTDTQYF

abundance: .
v_gene: TRBV2
j_gene: TRBJ2-7
CDR3aa: CASGLAASYEQYF

abundance: few
v_gene: TRBV18
j_gene: TRBJ2-1
CDR3aa: CASSPRTGVYNEQFF

abundance: few
v_gene: TRBV28
j_gene: TRBJ1-1
CDR3aa: CASSLITGRGEAFF

abundance: .
v_gene: TRBV7-9
j_gene: TRBJ1-2
CDR3aa: CASRPTGGSYGYTF

abundance: few
v_gene: TRBV5-1
j_gene: TRBJ2-7
CDR3aa: CASSRWTSGNEQYF

abundance: .
v_gene: TRBV10-3
j_gene: TRBJ2-7
CDR3aa: CATSEVAGVSEQYF

abundance: .
v_gene: TRBV6-4
j_gene: TRBJ2-2
CDR3aa: CASRLTGGTGELFF

abundance: few
v_gene: TRBV15
j_gene: TRBJ2-7
CDR3aa: CATTGGRTYEQYF

abundance: few
v_gene: TRBV9
j_gene: TRBJ2-1
CDR3aa: CASSASGRPNNEQFF

abundance: .
v_gene: TRBV7-9
j_gene: TRBJ2-1
CDR3aa: CASSLAGTYNEQFF

abundance: .
v_gene: TRBV7-2
j_gene: TRBJ2-1
CDR3aa: CASSLAYEQFF

abundance: .
v_gene: TRBV25-1
j_gene: TRBJ1-1
CDR3aa: CASSEYRTGAEAFF

abundance: .
v_gene: TRBV7-2
j_gene: TRBJ2-2
CDR3aa: CASRPTSSIGELFF

abundance: .
v_gene: TRBV11-2
j_gene: TRBJ2-1
CDR3aa: CASSLGFGSSGSSYNEQFF

abundance: .
v_gene: TRBV19
j_gene: TRBJ2-7
CDR3aa: CASSEVAGTYEQYF

abundance: few
v_gene: TRBV5-1
j_gene: TRBJ1-3
CDR3aa: CASSWGQDYTGNTIYF

abundance: few
v_gene: TRBV7-2
j_gene: TRBJ1-2
CDR3aa: CASSHNLLIGTTYGYTF

abundance: few
v_gene: TRBV6-5
j_gene: TRBJ1-5
CDR3aa: CASSGTVNQPQHF

abundance: .
v_gene: TRBV29-1
j_gene: TRBJ1-2
CDR3aa: CSVGTATYGYTF

abundance: few
v_gene: TRBV28
j_gene: TRBJ1-5
CDR3aa: CATYAGQRSQPQHF

abundance: few
v_gene: TRBV19
j_gene: TRBJ2-7
CDR3aa: CASSPGQGIDEQYF

abundance: .
v_gene: TRBV27
j_gene: TRBJ2-1
CDR3aa: CASSKLATSLNEQFF

abundance: .
v_gene: TRBV14
j_gene: TRBJ2-6
CDR3aa: CASSQFGANVLTF

abundance: .
v_gene: TRBV11-1
j_gene: TRBJ2-7
CDR3aa: CASSSRQGGEQYF

abundance: .
v_gene: TRBV9
j_gene: TRBJ1-4
CDR3aa: CASSVSYGPNEKLFF

abundance: .
v_gene: TRBV6-5
j_gene: TRBJ1-4
CDR3aa: CASSYSGGPTNEKLFF

abundance: .
v_gene: TRBV15
j_gene: TRBJ2-3
CDR3aa: CATSSAAGGGRDTQYF

abundance: few
v_gene: TRBV27
j_gene: TRBJ2-1
CDR3aa: CASSSQSGQDEQFF

abundance: .
v_gene: TRBV6-6
j_gene: TRBJ2-1
CDR3aa: CASSYGLANEQFF

abundance: few
v_gene: TRBV14
j_gene: TRBJ2-5
CDR3aa: CASSPLETQYF

abundance: few
v_gene: TRBV6-6
j_gene: TRBJ2-7
CDR3aa: CASSLRRGVYEQYF

abundance: few
v_gene: TRBV7-2
j_gene: TRBJ2-3
CDR3aa: CASSGQGSTDTQYF

abundance: .
v_gene: TRBV7-2
j_gene: TRBJ2-5
CDR3aa: CASSRQGSQETQYF

abundance: few
v_gene: TRBV5-1
j_gene: TRBJ2-2
CDR3aa: CASSLLPSAGNGGELFF

abundance: few
v_gene: TRBV5-1
j_gene: TRBJ2-7
CDR3aa: CASSLASGRALYEQYF